The next 18 T cell receptor beta chains were all read from a single sample in a study of monozygotic twins with inflammatory bowel disease. TCRdb re-called the 5' RACE reads; every CDR3 protein appears as one record, without DNA. The sample holds just over 300,000 distinct CDR3 sequences. The sample was blood. The receptor set was obtained from a human donor with ulcerative colitis or Crohn's disease, or a healthy co-twin of an affected twin (not recorded which).

The chain is built from TRBV30 and TRBJ1-5; TCRdb names TRBD1, which stays unverified in the absence of DNA. The CDR3 covers 15 residues. CDR1 is GTSNPN, CDR2 SVGIG, per germline (reference sequence). The CDR3 protein is CAWSRGQVPNQPQHF.

The CDR3: CASSLILASGELFF. The chain has TRBV11-2 and TRBJ2-2. CDR3 length equals 14 residues. Germline lookup yields CDR1 SGHAT and CDR2 FQNNGV.

The gene calls are TRBV4-2 and TRBJ2-5; TCRdb indicates TRBD2, and absent DNA this call remains unverified. The CDR3 is made up of 18 amino acids. Germline CDR1 LGHNA, CDR2 YNFKEQ. The CDR3 protein is CASSQDLAGGRAQETQYF.

The chain combines TRBV12-3 or TRBV12-4 with TRBJ1-1; TCRdb's D gene call, TRBD1, goes unchecked for lack of DNA. This CDR3 contains 14 residues. The chain's CDR3 is CASSLFGACTEAFF.

The V gene is TRBV7-2, the J gene TRBJ2-2; TCRdb names TRBD2, which stays unverified in the absence of DNA. Germline values: CDR1 SGHTA, CDR2 FQGNSA. The CDR3 extends over 17 amino acids. CDR3 region: CASSLGGLARNTGELFF.

The V call is TRBV7-2, the J call TRBJ2-7; the TCRdb D gene call, TRBD1, has no DNA to confirm it. The V gene's germline CDR1 is SGHTA and CDR2 FQGNSA. This CDR3 has 14 amino acids. This chain's CDR3 is CASSSRAGAYEQYF. The full variable domain, rest sourced from reference TRBV7-2 and TRBJ2-7, is GAGVSQSPSNKVTEKGKDVELRCDPISGHTALYWYRQSLGQGLEFLIYFQGNSAPDKSGLPSDRFSAERTGGSVSTLTIQRTQQEDSAVYLCASSSRAGAYEQYFGPGTRLTVT.

This CDR3 is CASIAYDTQYF. The rearrangement links TRBV28 to TRBJ2-3; TCRdb reports TRBD2, a call that lacks DNA to check it against. This CDR3 has 11 residues. The germline V gene encodes CDR1 MDHEN and CDR2 SYDVKM.

CDR3: CASTVQNSPLHF. The chain uses TRBV12-3 or TRBV12-4 and TRBJ1-6. The length of the CDR3 is 12 residues.

The V and J genes are TRBV5-1 and TRBJ2-1. CDR1 SGHRS and CDR2 YFSETQ come from the germline V gene. This CDR3 contains 12 residues. Here the CDR3 reads CATSSSYNEQFF.

The chain combines TRBV7-2 with TRBJ1-2; TCRdb returns TRBD1, unconfirmable since there is no DNA. Germline assignment: CDR1 SGHTA and CDR2 FQGNSA. The CDR3 loop spans 15 amino acids. The CDR3: CASSVMTGGNDGYTF.

The rearrangement joins TRBV20-1 to TRBJ1-5; there is no DNA to check the TCRdb D call of TRBD1. CDR3 length: 13 amino acids. Per the germline V gene, CDR1 is DFQATT and CDR2 is SNEGSKA (reference sequence). This CDR3 is CSASSRPGQPQHF.

The V call is TRBV5-1, the J call TRBJ2-7; the TRBD2 assignment by TCRdb is unverifiable without DNA. The CDR3 is 13 residues long. The germline CDR1 and CDR2 sequences are SGHRS and YFSETQ. The CDR3 sequence is CASSLALVGEQYF.

The chain has TRBV29-1 and TRBJ1-3. CDR3 length: 18 amino acids. The germline V gene has CDR1 SQVTM and CDR2 ANQGSEA. The CDR3 region is CSVEDRGKTARSGNTIYF.

V is TRBV7-2 and J is TRBJ1-3; TCRdb's D call of TRBD1 is untestable without DNA. Per the germline V gene, CDR1 is SGHTA and CDR2 is FQGNSA. This CDR3 has 13 amino acids. The CDR3 loop is CASSAGHRNTIYF.

The chain has TRBV28 and TRBJ1-1. The CDR3 totals 14 residues. Germline CDR1 reads MDHEN; CDR2 reads SYDVKM. CDR3 amino acids: CASSPTRLNLEAFF. The full variable domain, in which reference TRBV28 and TRBJ1-1 provide the parts outside the CDR3, is DVKVTQSSRYLVKRTGEKVFLECVQDMDHENMFWYRQDPGLGLRLIYFSYDVKMKEKGDIPEGYSVSREKKERFSLILESASTNQTSMYLCASSPTRLNLEAFFGQGTRLTVV.

The gene calls are TRBV7-9 and TRBJ1-1; lacking DNA, the TRBD1 call made by TCRdb goes unchecked. CDR1 is SEHNR and CDR2 is FQNEAQ in the germline V gene (reference sequence). The CDR3 runs 16 residues. The CDR3 sequence: CASSLGVGSGGTEAFF.

The V call is TRBV24-1, the J call TRBJ2-1; TCRdb indicates TRBD1, and absent DNA this call remains unverified. This CDR3 has 16 residues. Germline loops: CDR1 KGHDR, CDR2 SFDVKD. This CDR3 is CATSDSAGGSYNEQFF.

V usage is TRBV15 and J usage is TRBJ2-2; the D gene TCRdb calls, TRBD1, cannot be checked with no DNA. CDR1 is LNHNV, CDR2 YYDKDF, per germline (reference sequence). The CDR3 runs to 16 residues. The CDR3 sequence: CATSSRDRVYTGELFF. Full variable domain (missing parts from reference TRBV15 and TRBJ2-2): DAMVIQNPRYQVTQFGKPVTLSCSQTLNHNVMYWYQQKSSQAPKLLFHYYDKDFNNEADTPDNFQSRRPNTSFCFLDIRSPGLGDTAMYLCATSSRDRVYTGELFFGEGSRLTVL.